This T cell receptor beta chain derives from a study of shared clonotypes between healthy human individuals. Some clones are missing from TCRdb's copy, which holds only in-frame ones; the method was immunoSEQ multiplex PCR. The sample holds around 440,000 clones, over 60% seen once. From germline, CDR1 is MNHEY and CDR2 SMNVEV (reference sequence). The length of the CDR3 is 15 residues. V lost 2 bases, J lost 2 bases, and 5 bases stayed unmatched. For this clone: Antigen: not known.

Study outcomes and limitations: Clonotype sharing among donors, it was expected, would be affected by sequencing depth.

The clonotype was recovered from a woman between 40 and 50 years old in good health. Some clones in this sample may be carry-over from other donors' samples. The rearrangement links TRBV27 to TRBJ2-7; 8 nucleotides agree with TRBD2. The sequenced sample consisted of PBMCs. The CDR3: CASSLLLGRAYEQYF. In nucleotides, the CDR3 is TGTGCCAGCAGTTTACTTCTCGGGAGGGCCTACGAGCAGTACTTC.